The entry that follows covers one T cell receptor (beta chain) sequence. Antigen: not known. Germline V gives CDR1 MDHEN, CDR2 SYDVKM. V shed 6 bases and J 0 bases; nucleotides not matched to a gene: 5. This CDR3 spans 15 amino acids. The source of the sample is a study of cytomegalovirus exposure and HLA in healthy donors. General study results and limits: Accurate predictions that matched the HLA-A and HLA-B alleles of most subjects were reportedly made from TCR beta sequences.

A multiplex PCR was run with 60 Vbeta primers and 13 Jbeta primers. The protocol was immunoSEQ multiplex PCR, while the TCRdb copy is restricted to in-frame clones and leaves out a portion. The sample shows some 180,000 clones, roughly four fifths of them seen only once. V usage is TRBV28 and J usage is TRBJ1-5, with TRBD1 matching 7 bases. The material sequenced was PBMCs. The source of this sequence is a man aged 30-40 years in good health and CMV-seronegative. CDR3 nucleotides: TGTGCCAGCAGCCGACAGGGCAATAGCAATCAGCCCCAGCATTTT. Protein sequence: CASSRQGNSNQPQHF.